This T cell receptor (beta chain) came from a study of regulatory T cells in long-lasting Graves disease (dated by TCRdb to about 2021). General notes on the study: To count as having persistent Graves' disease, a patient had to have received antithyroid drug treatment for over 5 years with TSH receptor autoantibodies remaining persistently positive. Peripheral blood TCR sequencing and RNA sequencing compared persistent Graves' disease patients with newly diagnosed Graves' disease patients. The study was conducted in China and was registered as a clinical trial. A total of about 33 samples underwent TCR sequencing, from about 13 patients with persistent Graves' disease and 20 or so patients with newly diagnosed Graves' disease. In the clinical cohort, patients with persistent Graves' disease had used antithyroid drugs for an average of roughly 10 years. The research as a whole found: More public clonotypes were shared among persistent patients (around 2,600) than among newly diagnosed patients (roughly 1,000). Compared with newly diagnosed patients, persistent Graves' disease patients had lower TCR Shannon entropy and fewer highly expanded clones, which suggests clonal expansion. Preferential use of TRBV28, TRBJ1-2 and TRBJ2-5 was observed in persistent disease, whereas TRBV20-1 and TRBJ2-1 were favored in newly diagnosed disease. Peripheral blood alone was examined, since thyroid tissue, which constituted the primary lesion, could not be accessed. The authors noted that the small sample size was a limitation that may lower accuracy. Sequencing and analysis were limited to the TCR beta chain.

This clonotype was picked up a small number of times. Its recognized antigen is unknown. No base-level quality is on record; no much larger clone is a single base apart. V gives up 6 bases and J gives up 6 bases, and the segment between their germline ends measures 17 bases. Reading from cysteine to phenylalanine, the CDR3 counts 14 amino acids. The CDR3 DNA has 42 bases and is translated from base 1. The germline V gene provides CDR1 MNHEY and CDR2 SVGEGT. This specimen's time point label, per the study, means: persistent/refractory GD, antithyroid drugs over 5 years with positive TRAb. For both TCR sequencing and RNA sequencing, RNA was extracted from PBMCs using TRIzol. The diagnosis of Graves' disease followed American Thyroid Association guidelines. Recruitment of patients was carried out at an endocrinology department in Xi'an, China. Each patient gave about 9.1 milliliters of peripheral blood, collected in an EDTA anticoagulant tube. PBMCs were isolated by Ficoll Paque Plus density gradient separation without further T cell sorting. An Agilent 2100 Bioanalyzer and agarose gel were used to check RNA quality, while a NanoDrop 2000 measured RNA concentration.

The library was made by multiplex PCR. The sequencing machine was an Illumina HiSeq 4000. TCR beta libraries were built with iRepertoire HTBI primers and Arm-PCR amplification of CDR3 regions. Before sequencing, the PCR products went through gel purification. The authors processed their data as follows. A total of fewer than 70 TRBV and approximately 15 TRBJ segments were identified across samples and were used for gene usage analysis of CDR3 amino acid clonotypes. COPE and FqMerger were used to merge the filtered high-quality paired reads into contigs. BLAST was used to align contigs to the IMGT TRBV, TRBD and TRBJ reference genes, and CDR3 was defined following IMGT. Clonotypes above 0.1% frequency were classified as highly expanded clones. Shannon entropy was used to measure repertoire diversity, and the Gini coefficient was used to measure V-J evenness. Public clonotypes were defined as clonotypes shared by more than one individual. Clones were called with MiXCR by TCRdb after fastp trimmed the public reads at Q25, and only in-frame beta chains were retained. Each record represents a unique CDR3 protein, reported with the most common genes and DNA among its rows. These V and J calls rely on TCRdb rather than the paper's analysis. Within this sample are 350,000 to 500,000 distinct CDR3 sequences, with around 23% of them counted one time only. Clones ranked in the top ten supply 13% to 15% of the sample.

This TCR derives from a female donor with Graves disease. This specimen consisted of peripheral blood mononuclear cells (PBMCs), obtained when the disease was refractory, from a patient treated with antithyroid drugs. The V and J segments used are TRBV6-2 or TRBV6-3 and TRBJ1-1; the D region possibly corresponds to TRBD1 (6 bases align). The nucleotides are TGTGCCAGCAGCTACATACTCGGGGGCGCTGAAGCTTTCTTT. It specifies CASSYILGGAEAFF.